Detailed here is one T cell receptor (beta chain). Its target is not known. This sample was included in a study of T cells in localized non-small cell lung cancer. Sequenced by immunoSEQ multiplex PCR; TCRdb stores in-frame clones only, minus some. The table has approximately 43,000 clones, around nine tenths seen once; the top ten hold more than 2%. Findings and limits, study-wide: Among blood samples, higher T cell density accompanied longer overall survival. A median of roughly 55 of the top 100 tumor clones appeared in adjacent lung, which was paired and uninvolved. Measurement of T cell clonality placed uninvolved adjacent lung highest, above the level in tumor.

The sequence was obtained from a female donor older than 55 with stage I squamous cell lung carcinoma. The specimen was peripheral blood, collected before any cancer treatment.

The CDR3 here is CASRVKGGNTEAFF. CDR3 in DNA: TGTGCCAGCAGAGTTAAGGGGGGGAACACTGAAGCTTTCTTT. The V gene is TRBV7-8, the J gene TRBJ1-1, with D perhaps TRBD1 (6 bases). V lost 6 bases and J lost 1, with 12 bases in between. Germline V lookup: CDR1 SGHVS, CDR2 FQNEAQ. This CDR3 has 14 residues.